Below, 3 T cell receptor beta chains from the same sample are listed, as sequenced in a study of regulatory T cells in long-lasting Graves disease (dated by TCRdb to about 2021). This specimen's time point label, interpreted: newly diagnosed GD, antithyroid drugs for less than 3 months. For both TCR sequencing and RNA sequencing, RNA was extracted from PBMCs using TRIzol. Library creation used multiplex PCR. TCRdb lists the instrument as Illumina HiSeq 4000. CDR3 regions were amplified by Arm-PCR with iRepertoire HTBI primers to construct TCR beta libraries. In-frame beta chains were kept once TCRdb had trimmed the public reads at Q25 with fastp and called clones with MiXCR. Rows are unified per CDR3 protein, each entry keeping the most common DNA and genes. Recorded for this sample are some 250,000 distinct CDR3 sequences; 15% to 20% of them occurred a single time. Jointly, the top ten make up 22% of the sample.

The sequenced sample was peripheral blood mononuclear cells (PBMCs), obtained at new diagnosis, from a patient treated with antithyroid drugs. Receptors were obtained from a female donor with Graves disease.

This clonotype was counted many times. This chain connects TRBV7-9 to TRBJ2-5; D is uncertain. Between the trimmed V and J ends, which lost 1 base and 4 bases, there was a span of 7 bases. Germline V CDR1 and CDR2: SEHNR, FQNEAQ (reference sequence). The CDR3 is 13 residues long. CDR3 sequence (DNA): TGTGCCAGCAGCTTAGGGTCCCCAGAGACCCAGTACTTC. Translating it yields CASSLGSPETQYF.

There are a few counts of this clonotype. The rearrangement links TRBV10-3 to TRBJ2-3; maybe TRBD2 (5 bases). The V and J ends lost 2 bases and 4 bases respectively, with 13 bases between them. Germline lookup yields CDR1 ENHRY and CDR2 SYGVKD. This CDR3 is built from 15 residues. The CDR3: CAISEATRRPDTQYF. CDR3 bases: TGTGCCATCAGTGAGGCTACTAGGAGACCAGATACGCAGTATTTT.

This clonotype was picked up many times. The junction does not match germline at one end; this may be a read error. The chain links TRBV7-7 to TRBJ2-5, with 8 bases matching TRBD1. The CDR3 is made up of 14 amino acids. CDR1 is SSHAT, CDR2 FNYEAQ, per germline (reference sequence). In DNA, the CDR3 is TGTGCTAGCAGCTCCGGACAGGGACCAGAGACCCAGTACTTC. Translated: CASSSGQGPETQYF.